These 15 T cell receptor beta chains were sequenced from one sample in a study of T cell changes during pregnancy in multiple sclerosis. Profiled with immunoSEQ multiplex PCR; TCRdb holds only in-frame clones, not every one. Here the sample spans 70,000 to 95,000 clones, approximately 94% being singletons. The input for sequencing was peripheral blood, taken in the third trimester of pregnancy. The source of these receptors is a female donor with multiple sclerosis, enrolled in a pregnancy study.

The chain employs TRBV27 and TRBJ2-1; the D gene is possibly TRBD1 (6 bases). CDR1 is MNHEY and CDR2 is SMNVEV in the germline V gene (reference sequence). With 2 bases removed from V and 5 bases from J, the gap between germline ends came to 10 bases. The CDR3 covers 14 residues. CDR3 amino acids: CASSLNPGDNEQFF. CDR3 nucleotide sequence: TGTGCCAGCAGTTTAAACCCAGGGGACAATGAGCAGTTCTTC.

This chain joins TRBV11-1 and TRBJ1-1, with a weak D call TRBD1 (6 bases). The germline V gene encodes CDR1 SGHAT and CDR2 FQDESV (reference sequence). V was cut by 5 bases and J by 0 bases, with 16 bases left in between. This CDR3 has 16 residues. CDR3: CASSTPTGIMNTEAFF. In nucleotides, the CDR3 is TGTGCCAGCAGCACCCCGACAGGAATCATGAACACTGAAGCTTTCTTT.

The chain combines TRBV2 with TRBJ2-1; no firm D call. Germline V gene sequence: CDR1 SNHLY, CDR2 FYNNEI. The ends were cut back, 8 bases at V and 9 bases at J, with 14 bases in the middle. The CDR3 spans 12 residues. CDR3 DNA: TGTGCCAGCGAGGTTTCTACAACTGAGCAGTTCTTC. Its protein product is CASEVSTTEQFF.

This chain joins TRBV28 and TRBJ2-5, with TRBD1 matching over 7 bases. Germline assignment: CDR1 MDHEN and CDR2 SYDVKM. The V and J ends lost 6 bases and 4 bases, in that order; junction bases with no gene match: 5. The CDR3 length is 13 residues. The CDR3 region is CASRTGSGETQYF. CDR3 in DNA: TGTGCCAGCAGGACAGGGTCGGGAGAGACCCAGTACTTC.

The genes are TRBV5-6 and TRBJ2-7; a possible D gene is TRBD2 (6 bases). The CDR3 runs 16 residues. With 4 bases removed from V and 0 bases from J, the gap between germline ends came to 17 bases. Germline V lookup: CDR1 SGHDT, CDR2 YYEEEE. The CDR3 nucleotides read TGTGCCAGCAGCGCGGGACCGGGACCCAGCTCCTACGAGCAGTACTTC. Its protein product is CASSAGPGPSSYEQYF.

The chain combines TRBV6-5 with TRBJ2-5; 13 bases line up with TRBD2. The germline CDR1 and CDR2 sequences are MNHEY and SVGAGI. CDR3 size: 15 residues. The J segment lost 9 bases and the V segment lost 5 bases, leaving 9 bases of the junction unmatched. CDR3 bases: TGTGCCAGCAGTCCACTAGCGGGAGGGCCGGTGGCCCAGTACTTC. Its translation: CASSPLAGGPVAQYF.

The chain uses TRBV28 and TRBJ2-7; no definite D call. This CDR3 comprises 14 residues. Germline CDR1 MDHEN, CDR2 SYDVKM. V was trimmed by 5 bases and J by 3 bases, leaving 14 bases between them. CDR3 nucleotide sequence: TGTGCCAGCAGTAACAGCCCAGTTGGCTACGAGCAGTACTTC. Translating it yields CASSNSPVGYEQYF. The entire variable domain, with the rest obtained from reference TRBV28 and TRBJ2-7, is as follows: DVKVTQSSRYLVKRTGEKVFLECVQDMDHENMFWYRQDPGLGLRLIYFSYDVKMKEKGDIPEGYSVSREKKERFSLILESASTNQTSMYLCASSNSPVGYEQYFGPGTRLTVT.

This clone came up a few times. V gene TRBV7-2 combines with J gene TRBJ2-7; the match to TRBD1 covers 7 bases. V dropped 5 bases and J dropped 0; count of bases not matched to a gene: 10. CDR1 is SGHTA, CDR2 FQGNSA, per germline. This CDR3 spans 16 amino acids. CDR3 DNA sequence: TGTGCCAGCAGCCTGTGGTGGACAGGAAGCTCCTACGAGCAGTACTTC. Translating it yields CASSLWWTGSSYEQYF.

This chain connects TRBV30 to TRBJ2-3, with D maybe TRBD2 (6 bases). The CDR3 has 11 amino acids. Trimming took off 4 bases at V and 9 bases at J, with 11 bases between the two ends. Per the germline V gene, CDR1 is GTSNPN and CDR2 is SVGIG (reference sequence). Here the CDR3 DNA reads TGTGCCTGGACCGGGAGTGCGACGCAGTATTTT. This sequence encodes CAWTGSATQYF.

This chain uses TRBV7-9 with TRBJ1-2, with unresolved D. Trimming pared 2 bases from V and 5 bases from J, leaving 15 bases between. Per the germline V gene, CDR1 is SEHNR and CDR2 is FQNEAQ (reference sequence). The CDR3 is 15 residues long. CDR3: CASSLLNNAEYGYTF. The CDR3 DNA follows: TGTGCCAGCAGCTTACTAAACAACGCGGAATATGGCTACACCTTC.

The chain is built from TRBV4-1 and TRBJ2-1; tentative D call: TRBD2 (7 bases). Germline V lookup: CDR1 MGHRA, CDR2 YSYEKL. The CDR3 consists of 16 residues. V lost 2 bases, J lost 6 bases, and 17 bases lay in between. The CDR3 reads CASSQPGGPVTNEQFF. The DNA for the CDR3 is TGCGCCAGCAGCCAACCGGGGGGCCCCGTCACCAATGAGCAGTTCTTC.

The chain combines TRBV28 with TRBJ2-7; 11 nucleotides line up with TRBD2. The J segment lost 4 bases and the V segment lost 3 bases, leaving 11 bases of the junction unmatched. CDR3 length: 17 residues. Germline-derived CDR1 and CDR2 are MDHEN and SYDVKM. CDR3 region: CASSLSTSGTRKYEQYF. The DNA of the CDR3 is TGTGCCAGCAGTTTGTCGACTAGCGGGACGAGGAAGTACGAGCAGTACTTC.

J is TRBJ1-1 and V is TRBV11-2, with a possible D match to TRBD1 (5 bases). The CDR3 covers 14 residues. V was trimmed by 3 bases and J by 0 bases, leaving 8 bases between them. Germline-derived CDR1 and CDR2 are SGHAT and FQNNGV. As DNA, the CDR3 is TGTGCCAGCAGCTTTGACAGACTGAACACTGAAGCTTTCTTT. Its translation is CASSFDRLNTEAFF.

The CDR3 nucleotides are TGTGCCAGCAGCACAACCCGACAGGGATCCAAAAACATTCAGTACTTC. This codes for CASSTTRQGSKNIQYF. The chain links TRBV16 to TRBJ2-4; TRBD1 matches 7 bases. Trimming cost V 5 bases and J 2 bases; bases outside gene matches: 9. In germline, CDR1 is KGHSY, CDR2 FQNENV. This CDR3 is built from 16 residues.

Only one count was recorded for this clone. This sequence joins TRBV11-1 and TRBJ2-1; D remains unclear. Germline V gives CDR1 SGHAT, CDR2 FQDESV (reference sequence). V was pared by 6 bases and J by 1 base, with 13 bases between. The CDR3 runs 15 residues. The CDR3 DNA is TGTGCCAGCAGTCTCCCGGGTCGGTCCTACAATGAGCAGTTCTTC. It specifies CASSLPGRSYNEQFF.